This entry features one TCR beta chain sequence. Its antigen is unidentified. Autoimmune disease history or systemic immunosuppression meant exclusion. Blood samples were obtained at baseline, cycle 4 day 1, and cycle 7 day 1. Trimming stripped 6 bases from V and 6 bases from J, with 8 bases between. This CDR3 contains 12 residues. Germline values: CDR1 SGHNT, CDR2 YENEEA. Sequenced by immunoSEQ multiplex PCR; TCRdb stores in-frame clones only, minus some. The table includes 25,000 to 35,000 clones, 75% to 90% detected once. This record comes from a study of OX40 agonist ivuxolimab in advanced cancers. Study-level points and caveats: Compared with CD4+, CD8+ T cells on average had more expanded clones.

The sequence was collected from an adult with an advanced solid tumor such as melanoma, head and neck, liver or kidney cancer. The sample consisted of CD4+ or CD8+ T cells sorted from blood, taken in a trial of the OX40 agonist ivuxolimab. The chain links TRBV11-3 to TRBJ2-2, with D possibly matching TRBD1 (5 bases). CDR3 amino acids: CASSPGSGELFF. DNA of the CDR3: TGTGCCAGCAGTCCAGGGTCCGGGGAGCTGTTTTTT.